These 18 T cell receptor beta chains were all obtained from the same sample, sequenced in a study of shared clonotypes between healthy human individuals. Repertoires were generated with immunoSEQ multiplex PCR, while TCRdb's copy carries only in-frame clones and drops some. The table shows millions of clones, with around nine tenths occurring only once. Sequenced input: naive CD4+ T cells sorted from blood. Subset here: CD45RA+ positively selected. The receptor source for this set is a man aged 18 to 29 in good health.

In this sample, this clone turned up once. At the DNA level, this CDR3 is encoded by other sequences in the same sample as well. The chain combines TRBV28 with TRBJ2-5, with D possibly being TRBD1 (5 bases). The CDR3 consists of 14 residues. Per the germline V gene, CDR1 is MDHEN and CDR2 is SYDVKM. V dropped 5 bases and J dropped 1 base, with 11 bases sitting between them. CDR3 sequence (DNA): TGTGCCAGCAGTCCCGTAGGGGTCCAAGAGACCCAGTACTTC. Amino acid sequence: CASSPVGVQETQYF.

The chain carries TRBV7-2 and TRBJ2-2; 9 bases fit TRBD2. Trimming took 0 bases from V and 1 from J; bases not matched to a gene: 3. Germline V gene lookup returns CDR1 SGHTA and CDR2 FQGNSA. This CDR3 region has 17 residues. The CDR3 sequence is CASSLALAGRNTGELFF. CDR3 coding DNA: TGTGCCAGCAGCTTAGCTCTAGCGGGGCGGAACACCGGGGAGCTGTTTTTT.

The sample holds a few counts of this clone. The CDR3 DNA follows: TGTGCCAGCAACGACAGGGGCCCGTTTGAAAAACTGTTTTTT. Translating it yields CASNDRGPFEKLFF. The chain has TRBV6-6 and TRBJ1-4, with TRBD1 matching over 8 bases. V trimming: 7 bases; J trimming: 7 bases; junction bases outside the gene matches: 8. CDR1 is MNHNY, CDR2 SVGAGI, per germline (reference sequence). CDR3 length: 14 residues.

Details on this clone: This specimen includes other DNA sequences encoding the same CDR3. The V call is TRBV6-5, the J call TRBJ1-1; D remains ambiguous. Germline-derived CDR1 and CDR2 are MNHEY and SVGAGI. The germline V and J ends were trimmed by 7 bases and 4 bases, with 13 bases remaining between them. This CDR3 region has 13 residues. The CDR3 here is CASTRGLGTEAFF. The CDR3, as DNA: TGTGCCAGCACGCGGGGTCTGGGCACTGAAGCTTTCTTT.

The DNA for the CDR3 is TGTGCCAGCACCTCTCCCGGGTTTAATTCACCCCTCCACTTT. Protein product: CASTSPGFNSPLHF. This sequence joins TRBV6-1 and TRBJ1-6, with unresolved D. V was clipped by 7 bases and J by 6 bases, with 13 bases between them. The CDR3 length is 14 residues. CDR1 is MNHNS, CDR2 SASEGT, per germline.

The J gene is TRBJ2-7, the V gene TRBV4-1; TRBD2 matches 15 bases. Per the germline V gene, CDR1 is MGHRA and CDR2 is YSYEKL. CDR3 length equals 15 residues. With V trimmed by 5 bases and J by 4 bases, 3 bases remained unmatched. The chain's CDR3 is CASSIGTSGGYEQYF. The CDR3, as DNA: TGCGCCAGCAGCATTGGGACTAGCGGGGGGTACGAGCAGTACTTC.

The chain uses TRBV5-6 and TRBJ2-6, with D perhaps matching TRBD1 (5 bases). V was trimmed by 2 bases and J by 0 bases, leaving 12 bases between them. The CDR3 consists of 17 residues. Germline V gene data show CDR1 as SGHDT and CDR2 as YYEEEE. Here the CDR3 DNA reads TGTGCCAGCAGCTTTCTGCAGGGTAGCTCTGGGGCCAACGTCCTGACTTTC. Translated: CASSFLQGSSGANVLTF.

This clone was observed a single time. The CDR3 loop is CASSFYFGTYEQYF. CDR3 in DNA: TGTGCCAGCAGCTTTTATTTCGGGACCTACGAGCAGTACTTC. The rearrangement joins TRBV7-2 to TRBJ2-7, with a tentative D call TRBD2 (5 bases). The germline gives CDR1 SGHTA, CDR2 FQGNSA. V lost 3 bases to trimming and J lost 2 bases, with 11 bases between them. The CDR3 totals 14 residues.

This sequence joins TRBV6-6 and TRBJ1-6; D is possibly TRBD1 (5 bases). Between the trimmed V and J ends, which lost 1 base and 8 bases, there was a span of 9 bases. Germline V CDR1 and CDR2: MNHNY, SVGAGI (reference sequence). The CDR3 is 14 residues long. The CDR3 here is CASSYYRGYSPLHF. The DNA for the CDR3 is TGTGCCAGCAGTTACTACCGGGGGTATTCACCCCTCCACTTT.

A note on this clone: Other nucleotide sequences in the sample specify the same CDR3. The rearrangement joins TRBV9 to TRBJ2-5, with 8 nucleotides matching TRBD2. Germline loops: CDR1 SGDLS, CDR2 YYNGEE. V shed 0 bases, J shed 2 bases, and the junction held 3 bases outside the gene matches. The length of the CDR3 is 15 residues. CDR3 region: CASSVGRGAQETQYF. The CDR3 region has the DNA TGTGCCAGCAGCGTAGGGCGGGGGGCTCAAGAGACCCAGTACTTC.

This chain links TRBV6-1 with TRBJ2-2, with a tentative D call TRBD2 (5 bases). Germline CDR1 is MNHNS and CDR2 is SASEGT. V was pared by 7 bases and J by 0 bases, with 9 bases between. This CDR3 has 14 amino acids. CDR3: CASTGSSNTGELFF. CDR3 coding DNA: TGTGCCAGCACGGGGAGCTCGAACACCGGGGAGCTGTTTTTT.

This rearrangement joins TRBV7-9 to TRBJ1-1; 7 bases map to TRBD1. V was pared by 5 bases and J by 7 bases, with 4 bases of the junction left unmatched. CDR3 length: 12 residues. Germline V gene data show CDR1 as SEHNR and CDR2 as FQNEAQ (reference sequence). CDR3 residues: CASSLDRDEAFF. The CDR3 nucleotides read TGTGCCAGCAGCCTCGACAGGGATGAAGCTTTCTTT.

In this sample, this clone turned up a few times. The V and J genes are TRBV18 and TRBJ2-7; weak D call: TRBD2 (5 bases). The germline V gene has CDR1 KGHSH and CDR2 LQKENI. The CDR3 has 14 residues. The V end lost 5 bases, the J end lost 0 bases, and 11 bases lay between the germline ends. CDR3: CASSEGTSSYEQYF. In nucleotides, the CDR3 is TGTGCCAGCTCAGAGGGAACCAGCTCCTACGAGCAGTACTTC.

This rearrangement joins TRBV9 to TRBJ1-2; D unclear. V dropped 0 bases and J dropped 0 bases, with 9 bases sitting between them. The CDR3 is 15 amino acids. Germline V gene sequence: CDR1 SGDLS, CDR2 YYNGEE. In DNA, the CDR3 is TGTGCCAGCAGCGTAGCTGGGGAAGCTAACTATGGCTACACCTTC. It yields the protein CASSVAGEANYGYTF.

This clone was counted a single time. The CDR3 region is CASSLSRWPQETQYF. The DNA for the CDR3 is TGTGCCAGCAGTTTATCAAGGTGGCCCCAAGAGACCCAGTACTTC. The chain carries TRBV27 and TRBJ2-5; D is unclear. The CDR3 sequence is 15 residues long. Trimming removed 0 bases at V and 1 base at J, with 9 bases between. Germline assignment: CDR1 MNHEY and CDR2 SMNVEV (reference sequence).

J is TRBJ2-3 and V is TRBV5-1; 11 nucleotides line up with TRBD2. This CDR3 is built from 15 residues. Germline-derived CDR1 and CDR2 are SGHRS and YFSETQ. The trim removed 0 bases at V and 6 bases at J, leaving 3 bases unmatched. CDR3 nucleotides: TGCGCCAGCAGCTTGGAGCTAGCGGGGGGCGATACGCAGTATTTT. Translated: CASSLELAGGDTQYF.

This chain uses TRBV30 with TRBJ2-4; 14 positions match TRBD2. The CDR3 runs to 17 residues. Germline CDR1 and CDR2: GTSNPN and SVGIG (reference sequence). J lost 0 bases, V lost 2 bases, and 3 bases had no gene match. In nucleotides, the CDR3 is TGTGCCTGGAGTATGACTAGCGGGGGGGTAGCCAAAAACATTCAGTACTTC. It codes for CAWSMTSGGVAKNIQYF.

The DNA for the CDR3 is TGTGCCAGCAGTTCCCTTCTAGGTGGCGCAGATACGCAGTATTTT. As protein: CASSSLLGGADTQYF. This chain links TRBV28 with TRBJ2-3; D gene ambiguous. The CDR3 is 15 residues long. Germline V gene sequence: CDR1 MDHEN, CDR2 SYDVKM. Deletions cut 4 bases from V and 4 bases from J, with 15 bases between.